This entry lists 8 T cell receptor beta chains sequenced from one sample in a study of radiotherapy plus CTLA-4 blockade in lung cancer. Data came from immunoSEQ multiplex PCR; TCRdb stores just in-frame clones and leaves some out. The sample has more than 80,000 clones, 70% to 90% seen once; the top ten hold 2.4%. This sample comprised peripheral blood, obtained from a patient treated with radiotherapy plus ipilimumab. The source of these receptors is a human donor with non-small cell lung cancer that progressed on radiotherapy plus ipilimumab. Some clones in this sample may be carry-over from other donors' samples.

Remarks on this clone: Other DNA sequences in this sample translate to the same CDR3. The chain couples TRBV11-2 to TRBJ1-1; D is unresolved. Germline CDR1 SGHAT, CDR2 FQNNGV. The CDR3 runs to 12 residues. V lost 6 bases and J 5 bases, leaving 10 bases between the germline ends. CDR3 bases: TGTGCCAGCAGTCCCCTGGGGACTGAAGCTTTCTTT. Its translation: CASSPLGTEAFF. The full variable domain, in which reference TRBV11-2 and TRBJ1-1 provide the parts outside the CDR3, is EAGVAQSPRYKIIEKRQSVAFWCNPISGHATLYWYQQILGQGPKLLIQFQNNGVVDDSQLPKDRFSAERLKGVDSTLKIQPAKLEDSAVYLCASSPLGTEAFFGQGTRLTVV.

This chain uses TRBV15 with TRBJ1-6; TRBD1 agrees at 7 bases. CDR1 is LNHNV, CDR2 YYDKDF, per germline (reference sequence). With 2 bases clipped from V and 7 bases from J, the junction kept 2 bases outside the gene matches. The CDR3 sequence is 14 residues long. The CDR3 sequence is CATSRQGENSPLHF. In nucleotides, the CDR3 is TGTGCCACCAGCAGACAGGGGGAAAATTCACCCCTCCACTTT.

This clone was detected once. This chain links TRBV10-3 with TRBJ2-1; D might be TRBD1 (7 bases). CDR3 length: 16 residues. Germline CDR1 reads ENHRY; CDR2 reads SYGVKD. Trimming cost V 4 bases and J 4 bases, with 17 bases left between them. The CDR3 spells CAISATPGGQYNEQFF. CDR3 coding DNA: TGTGCCATCAGTGCAACCCCCGGGGGACAGTACAATGAGCAGTTCTTC.

This clone was observed a single time. The chain couples TRBV20-1 to TRBJ1-2; D is undetermined. Germline CDR1 is DFQATT and CDR2 is SNEGSKA (reference sequence). The CDR3 has 11 residues. Trimming removed 0 bases at V and 7 bases at J, with 6 bases between. The CDR3 loop is CSARDQFGYTF. The CDR3 DNA follows: TGCAGTGCTAGAGATCAGTTTGGCTACACCTTC.

This chain connects TRBV9 to TRBJ1-2; D not resolved. Trimming took off 5 bases at V and 0 bases at J, with 11 bases between the two ends. The CDR3 covers 14 residues. CDR1 and CDR2 from the germline V gene are SGDLS and YYNGEE. The CDR3 region has the DNA TGTGCCAGCAGTCCCCAGGAAGCTAACTATGGCTACACCTTC. This codes for CASSPQEANYGYTF.

The chain has TRBV28 and TRBJ2-2; 8 bases align to TRBD1. The CDR3 runs 16 residues. Germline V gene data show CDR1 as MDHEN and CDR2 as SYDVKM. Trimming at V came to 2 bases and at J to 6 bases, leaving 8 bases not matched to a gene. CDR3 loop: CASSLEYRGIAGELFF. DNA for the CDR3: TGTGCCAGCAGTTTAGAGTACAGGGGGATTGCCGGGGAGCTGTTTTTT.

This chain connects TRBV6-6 to TRBJ1-1; 9 positions agree with TRBD1. The J segment lost 7 bases and the V segment lost 5 bases, leaving 11 bases of the junction unmatched. This CDR3 comprises 15 residues. Per the germline V gene, CDR1 is MNHNY and CDR2 is SVGAGI (reference sequence). The CDR3 is CASSSGTGFLFEAFF. As DNA, the CDR3 is TGTGCCAGCAGTAGCGGGACAGGGTTTTTATTTGAAGCTTTCTTT.

CDR3 in amino acids: CASSSGPQGANAGELFF. DNA for the CDR3: TGCGCCAGCAGCTCTGGCCCACAGGGGGCAAATGCCGGGGAGCTGTTTTTT. The J gene is TRBJ2-2, the V gene TRBV5-1, with TRBD1 matching 9 bases. The ends lost 3 bases at V and 6 bases at J; junction bases unmatched: 12. CDR3 length: 17 amino acids. CDR1 and CDR2 from the germline V gene are SGHRS and YFSETQ.